A single sample is the source of the 9 T cell receptor beta chains below, sequenced in a study of blood T cells in healthy people across ages. Together with a sample-barcoded 5' primer, a J-beta primer mix was included in a second PCR lasting about 7 to 11 cycles. TCRdb called the 5' RACE reads again in MiXCR, with one record for every CDR3 protein. The sample comprises hundreds of thousands of distinct CDR3 sequences, under 25% of which are singletons, and about 3.6% rests with the top ten. Sequencing was performed on blood. These receptors originate from a man aged 65 to 79 in good health.

The chain is built from TRBV24-1 and TRBJ2-3; D unresolved. Trimming shortened V by 4 bases and J by 2 bases, and 9 bases separated the two germline ends. Germline CDR1 is KGHDR and CDR2 is SFDVKD. This CDR3 spans 14 amino acids. The chain's CDR3 is CATSELQNTDTQYF. CDR3 DNA sequence: TGTGCCACCAGTGAGCTACAGAACACAGATACGCAGTATTTT.

The table lists this clonotype with a few counts. V usage is TRBV9 and J usage is TRBJ2-2; 8 bases map to TRBD1. V lost 0 bases to trimming and J lost 6 bases; unmatched junction nucleotides: 1. This CDR3 has 14 residues. Germline values: CDR1 SGDLS, CDR2 YYNGEE. The CDR3 sequence is CASSVGQGPGELFF. CDR3 DNA: TGTGCCAGCAGCGTAGGACAGGGGCCCGGGGAGCTGTTTTTT.

The V call is TRBV3-1, the J call TRBJ2-1; 7 positions match TRBD2. Per germline, CDR1 LGHDT and CDR2 YNNKEL (reference sequence). The CDR3 sequence is 14 residues long. The V gene end was trimmed by 7 bases and the J gene end by 4 bases; junction bases not matched to a gene: 7. As DNA, the CDR3 is TGTGCCAGCACGACGGGGGGTGGATACAATGAGCAGTTCTTC. As protein: CASTTGGGYNEQFF.

This clonotype was seen a handful of times. J is TRBJ2-3 and V is TRBV5-6; 9 nucleotides align to TRBD1. V dropped 5 bases and J dropped 10; count of bases not matched to a gene: 17. Germline lookup yields CDR1 SGHDT and CDR2 YYEEEE. The CDR3 is made up of 16 amino acids. CDR3 sequence: CASRRDRDLMWDAQYF. CDR3 sequence (DNA): TGTGCCAGCAGACGGGACAGGGATCTAATGTGGGATGCGCAGTATTTT.

In this sample, this clonotype turned up a few times. The V call is TRBV27, the J call TRBJ2-7; the match to TRBD1 covers 7 bases. The germline gives CDR1 MNHEY, CDR2 SMNVEV (reference sequence). CDR3 length: 14 residues. V lost 5 bases, J lost 1 base, and 5 bases stayed unmatched. The CDR3 DNA reads as TGTGCCAGCAGTAGAGGGGGCGCATCCTACGAGCAGTACTTC. Protein sequence: CASSRGGASYEQYF.

This clonotype was observed a handful of times. The CDR3 sequence is CASSGGTLREKLFF. In DNA form, the CDR3 reads TGTGCCAGCAGCGGCGGGACCCTGAGGGAAAAACTGTTTTTT. The chain is built from TRBV7-2 and TRBJ1-4, with TRBD1 as a possible D gene (5 bases). Germline assignment: CDR1 SGHTA and CDR2 FQGNSA. The CDR3 is 14 amino acids. Trimming pared 5 bases from V and 8 bases from J, leaving 15 bases between.

In its sample, this clonotype was seen a few times. A much larger clone differs from this one at a single base, so this may be a read error. The V gene is TRBV9, the J gene TRBJ2-7; possible D gene TRBD2, 6 bases. The CDR3 is 15 residues long. Germline V lookup: CDR1 SGDLS, CDR2 YYNGEE. V gave up 0 bases and J gave up 4 bases, with 14 bases separating them. The CDR3 here is CASSVGDGSGYEQYF. The CDR3 DNA reads as TGTGCCAGCAGCGTAGGAGACGGGAGCGGATACGAGCAGTACTTC.

CDR3 loop: CASSLPSGTTDTQYF. The CDR3 DNA sequence: TGTGCCAGCAGCTTGCCTAGCGGGACCACAGATACGCAGTATTTT. The rearrangement uses TRBV5-6 and TRBJ2-3; 9 positions agree with TRBD2. This CDR3 comprises 15 residues. Germline CDR1 SGHDT, CDR2 YYEEEE. Germline trimming cut 1 base from V and 2 bases from J; bases unmatched to any gene: 2.

The chain combines TRBV29-1 with TRBJ2-7; TRBD2 aligns across 10 bases. V lost 0 bases to trimming and J lost 3 bases; unmatched junction nucleotides: 8. The germline gives CDR1 SQVTM, CDR2 ANQGSEA. This CDR3 region has 16 residues. CDR3 DNA: TGCAGCGTTGAAGATCCCAGGACTAGCGGTAACTACGAGCAGTACGTC. Translating gives CSVEDPRTSGNYEQYV.